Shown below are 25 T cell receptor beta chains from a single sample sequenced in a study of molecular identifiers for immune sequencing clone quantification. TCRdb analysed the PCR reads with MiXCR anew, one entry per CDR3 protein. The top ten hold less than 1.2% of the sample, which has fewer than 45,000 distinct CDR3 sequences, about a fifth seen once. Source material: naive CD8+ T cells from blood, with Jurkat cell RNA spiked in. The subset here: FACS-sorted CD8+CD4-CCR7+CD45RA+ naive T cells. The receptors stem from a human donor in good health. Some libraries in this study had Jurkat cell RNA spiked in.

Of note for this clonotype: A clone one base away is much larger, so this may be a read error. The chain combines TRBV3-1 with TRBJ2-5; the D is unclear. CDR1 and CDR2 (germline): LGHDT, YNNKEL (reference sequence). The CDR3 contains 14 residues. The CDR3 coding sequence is TGTGCCAGCAGCCAAGTGGCAGACCCAGAGACCCGGTACTTC. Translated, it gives CASSQVADPETRYF.

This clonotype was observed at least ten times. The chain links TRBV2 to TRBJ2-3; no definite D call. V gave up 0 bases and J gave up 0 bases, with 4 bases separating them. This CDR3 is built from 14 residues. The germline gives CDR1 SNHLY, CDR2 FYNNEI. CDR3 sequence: CASSEARSTDTQYF. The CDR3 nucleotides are TGTGCCAGCAGTGAAGCGAGAAGCACAGATACGCAGTATTTT.

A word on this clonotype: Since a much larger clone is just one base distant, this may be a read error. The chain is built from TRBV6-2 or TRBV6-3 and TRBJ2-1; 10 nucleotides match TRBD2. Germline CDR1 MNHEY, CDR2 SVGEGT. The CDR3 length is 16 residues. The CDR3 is CASVLTTSGAGNEQSF. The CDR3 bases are TGTGCCAGCGTTCTGACTACTAGCGGGGCGGGGAATGAGCAGTCCTTC.

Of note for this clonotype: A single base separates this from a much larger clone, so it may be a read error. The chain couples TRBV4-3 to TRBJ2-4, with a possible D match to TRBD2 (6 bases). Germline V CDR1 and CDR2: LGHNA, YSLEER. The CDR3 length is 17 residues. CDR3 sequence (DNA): TGCGCCAGCAGCCCTTTTTATGACAAACTAGCCAAAAGCATTCAGTACTTC. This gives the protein CASSPFYDKLAKSIQYF.

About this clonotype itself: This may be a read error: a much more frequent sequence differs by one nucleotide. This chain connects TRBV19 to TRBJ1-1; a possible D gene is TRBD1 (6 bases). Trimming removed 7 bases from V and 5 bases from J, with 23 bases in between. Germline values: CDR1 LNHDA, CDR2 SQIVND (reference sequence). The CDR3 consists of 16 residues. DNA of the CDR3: TGTGCCAGTACCTATTCTCCGACGCGACAGGTAACTGAAGCTTTCTTT. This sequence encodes CASTYSPTRQVTEAFF.

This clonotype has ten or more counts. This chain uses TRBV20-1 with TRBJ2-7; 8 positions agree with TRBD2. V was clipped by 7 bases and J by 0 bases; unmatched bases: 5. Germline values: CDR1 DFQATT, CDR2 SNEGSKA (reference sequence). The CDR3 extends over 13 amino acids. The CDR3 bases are TGCAGTGGAAGCAGCGGGAGCTCCTACGAGCAGTACTTC. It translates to CSGSSGSSYEQYF.

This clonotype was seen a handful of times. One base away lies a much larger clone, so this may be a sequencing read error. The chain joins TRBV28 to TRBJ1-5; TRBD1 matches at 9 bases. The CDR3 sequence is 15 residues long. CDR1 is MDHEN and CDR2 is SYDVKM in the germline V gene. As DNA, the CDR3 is TGTGCCGGCAGTTACAGGGGGCCCGGCAATCAGCCCCAGCATTTT. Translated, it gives CAGSYRGPGNQPQHF.

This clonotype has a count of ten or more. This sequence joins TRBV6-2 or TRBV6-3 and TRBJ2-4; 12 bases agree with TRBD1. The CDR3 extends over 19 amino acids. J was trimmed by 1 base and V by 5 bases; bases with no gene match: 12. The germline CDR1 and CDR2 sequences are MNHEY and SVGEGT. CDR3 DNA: TGTGCCAGCAGTACGCCGGGACAGGGGGCGTTGGTGGCCAAAAACATTCAGTACTTC. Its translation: CASSTPGQGALVAKNIQYF.

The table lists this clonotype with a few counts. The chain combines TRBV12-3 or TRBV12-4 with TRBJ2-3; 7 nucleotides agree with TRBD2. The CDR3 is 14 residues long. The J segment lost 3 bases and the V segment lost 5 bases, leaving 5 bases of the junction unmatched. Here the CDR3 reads CASSAGGRTDTQYF. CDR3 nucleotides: TGTGCCAGCAGTGCCGGGGGGAGGACAGATACGCAGTATTTT.

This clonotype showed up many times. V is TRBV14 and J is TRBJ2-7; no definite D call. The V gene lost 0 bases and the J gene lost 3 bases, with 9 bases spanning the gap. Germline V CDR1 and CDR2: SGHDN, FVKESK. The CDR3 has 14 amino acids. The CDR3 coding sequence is TGTGCCAGCAGCCAAGACGTGGTCCACTACGAGCAGTACTTC. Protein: CASSQDVVHYEQYF.

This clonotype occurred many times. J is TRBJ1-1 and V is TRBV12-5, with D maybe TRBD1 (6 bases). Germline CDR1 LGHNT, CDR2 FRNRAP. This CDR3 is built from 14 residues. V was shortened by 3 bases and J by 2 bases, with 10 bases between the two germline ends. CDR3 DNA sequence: TGTGCTAGTGGTTTTTCGACAGGTAACACTGAAGCTTTCTTT. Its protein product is CASGFSTGNTEAFF.

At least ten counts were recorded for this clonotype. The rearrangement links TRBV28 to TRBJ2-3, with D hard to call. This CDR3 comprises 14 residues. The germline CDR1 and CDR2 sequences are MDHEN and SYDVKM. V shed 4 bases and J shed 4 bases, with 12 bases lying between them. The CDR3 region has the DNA TGTGCCAGCAGTTCAACTGGGGTCCCAGATACGCAGTATTTT. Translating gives CASSSTGVPDTQYF.

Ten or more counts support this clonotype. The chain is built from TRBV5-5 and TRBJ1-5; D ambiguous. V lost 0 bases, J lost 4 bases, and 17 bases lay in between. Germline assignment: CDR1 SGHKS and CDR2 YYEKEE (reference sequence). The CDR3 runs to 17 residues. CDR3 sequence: CASSLAGATRLNQPQHF. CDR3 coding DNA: TGTGCCAGCAGCTTGGCCGGTGCTACAAGACTGAATCAGCCCCAGCATTTT.

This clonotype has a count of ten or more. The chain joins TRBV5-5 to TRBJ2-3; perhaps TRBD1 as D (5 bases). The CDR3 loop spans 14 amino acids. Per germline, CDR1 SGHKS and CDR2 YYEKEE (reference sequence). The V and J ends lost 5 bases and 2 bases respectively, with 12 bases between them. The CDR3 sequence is CASSFDRNTDTQYF. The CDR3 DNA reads TGTGCCAGCAGTTTCGACAGAAACACAGATACGCAGTATTTT.

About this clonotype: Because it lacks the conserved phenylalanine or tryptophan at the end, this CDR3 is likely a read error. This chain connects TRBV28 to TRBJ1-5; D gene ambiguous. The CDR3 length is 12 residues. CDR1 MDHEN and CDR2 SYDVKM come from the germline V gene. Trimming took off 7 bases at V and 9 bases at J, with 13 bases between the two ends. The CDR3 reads CASNSVNRPQHS. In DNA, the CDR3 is TGTGCCAGCAATTCTGTGAACCGGCCCCAGCATTCT.

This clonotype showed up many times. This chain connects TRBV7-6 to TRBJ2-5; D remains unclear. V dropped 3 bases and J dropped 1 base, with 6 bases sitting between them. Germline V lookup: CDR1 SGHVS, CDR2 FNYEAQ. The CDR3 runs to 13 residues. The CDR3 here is CASSFLAQETQYF. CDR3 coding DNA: TGTGCCAGCAGCTTCCTTGCCCAAGAGACCCAGTACTTC.

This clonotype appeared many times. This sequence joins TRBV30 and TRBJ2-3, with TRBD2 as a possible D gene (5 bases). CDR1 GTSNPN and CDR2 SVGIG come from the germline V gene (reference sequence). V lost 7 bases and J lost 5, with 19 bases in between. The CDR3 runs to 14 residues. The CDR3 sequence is CASTMRAQLDTQYF. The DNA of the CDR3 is TGTGCCTCTACGATGCGGGCCCAGTTAGATACGCAGTATTTT.

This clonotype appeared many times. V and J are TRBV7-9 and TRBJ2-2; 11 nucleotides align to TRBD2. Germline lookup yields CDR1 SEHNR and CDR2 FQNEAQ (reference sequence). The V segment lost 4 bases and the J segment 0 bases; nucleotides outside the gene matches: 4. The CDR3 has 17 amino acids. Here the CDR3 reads CASSSVLAGANTGELFF. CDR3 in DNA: TGTGCCAGCAGCTCCGTACTAGCGGGAGCGAACACCGGGGAGCTGTTTTTT. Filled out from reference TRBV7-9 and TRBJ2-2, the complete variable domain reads DTGVSQNPRHKITKRGQNVTFRCDPISEHNRLYWYRQTLGQGPEFLTYFQNEAQLEKSRLLSDRFSAERPKGSFSTLEIQRTEQGDSAMYLCASSSVLAGANTGELFFGEGSRLTVL.

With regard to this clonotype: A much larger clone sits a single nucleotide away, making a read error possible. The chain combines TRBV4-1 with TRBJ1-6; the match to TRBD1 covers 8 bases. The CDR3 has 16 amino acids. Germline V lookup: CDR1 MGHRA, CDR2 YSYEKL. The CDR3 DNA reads TGCGCCAGCAGCCTTACCGGGACAGGCTTCAATTCACCCTTCCACTTT. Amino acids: CASSLTGTGFNSPFHF.

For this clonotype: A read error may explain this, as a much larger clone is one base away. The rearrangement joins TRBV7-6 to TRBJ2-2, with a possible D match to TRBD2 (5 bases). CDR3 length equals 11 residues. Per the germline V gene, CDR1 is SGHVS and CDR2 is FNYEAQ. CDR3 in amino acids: CASSLIGELVF. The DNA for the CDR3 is TGTGCCAGCAGCCTCATTGGGGAGCTGGTTTTT.

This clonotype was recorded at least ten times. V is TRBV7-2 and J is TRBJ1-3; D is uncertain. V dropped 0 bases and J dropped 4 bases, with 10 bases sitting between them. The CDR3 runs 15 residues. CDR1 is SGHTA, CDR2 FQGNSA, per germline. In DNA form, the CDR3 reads TGTGCCAGCAGCTTAGCTCTCGGTTTCGGAAACACCATATATTTT. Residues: CASSLALGFGNTIYF.

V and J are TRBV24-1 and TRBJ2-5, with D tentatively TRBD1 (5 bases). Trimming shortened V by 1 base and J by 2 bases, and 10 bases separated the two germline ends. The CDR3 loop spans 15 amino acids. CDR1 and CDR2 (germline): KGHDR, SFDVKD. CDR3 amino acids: CATSDFRAGQETQYF. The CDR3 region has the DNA TGTGCCACCAGTGATTTCAGGGCAGGGCAAGAGACCCAGTACTTC.

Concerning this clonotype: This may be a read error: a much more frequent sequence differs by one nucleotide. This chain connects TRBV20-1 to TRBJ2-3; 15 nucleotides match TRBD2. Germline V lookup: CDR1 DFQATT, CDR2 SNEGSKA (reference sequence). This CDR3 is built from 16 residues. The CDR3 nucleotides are TGCGGTGCGGGACTAGCGGGGGGCTACGTCACAGATACGCAGTATTTT. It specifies CGAGLAGGYVTDTQYF.

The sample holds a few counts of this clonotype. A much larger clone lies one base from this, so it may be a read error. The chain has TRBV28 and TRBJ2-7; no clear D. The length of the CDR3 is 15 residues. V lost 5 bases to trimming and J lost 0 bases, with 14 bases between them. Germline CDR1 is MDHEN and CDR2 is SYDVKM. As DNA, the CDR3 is TGTGCCAGCAGTGTTACCTTCTCCAGCTCCTACGAGCAGTACTTC. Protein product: CASSVTFSSSYEQYF.

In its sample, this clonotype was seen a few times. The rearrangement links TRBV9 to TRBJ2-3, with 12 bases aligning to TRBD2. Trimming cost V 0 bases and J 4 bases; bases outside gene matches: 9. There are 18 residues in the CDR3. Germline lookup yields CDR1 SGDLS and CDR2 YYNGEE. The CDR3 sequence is CASSVGEPSGGASDTQYF. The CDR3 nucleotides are TGTGCCAGCAGCGTAGGGGAGCCTAGCGGGGGGGCCTCAGATACGCAGTATTTT. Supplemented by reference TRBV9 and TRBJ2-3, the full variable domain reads DSGVTQTPKHLITATGQRVTLRCSPRSGDLSVYWYQQSLDQGLQFLIQYYNGEERAKGNILERFSAQQFPDLHSELNLSSLELGDSALYFCASSVGEPSGGASDTQYFGPGTRLTVL.